Following are 9 T cell receptor beta chains from one sample sequenced in a study of blood T cell repertoires in COVID-19. Profiling relied on immunoSEQ multiplex PCR, and the TCRdb table lists in-frame clones only, not all of them. The table has more than 95,000 clones, 65% to 90% seen once. Sequenced input: peripheral blood. The receptor set was obtained from a woman older than 75 with acute or convalescent COVID-19.

This chain joins TRBV28 and TRBJ2-5; TRBD2 is a possible D gene (7 bases). Germline lookup yields CDR1 MDHEN and CDR2 SYDVKM. The V end was cut by 5 bases, the J end by 4 bases, with 14 bases between. The CDR3 sequence is 14 residues long. CDR3: CASSEGGARETQYF. As DNA, the CDR3 is TGTGCCAGCAGTGAGGGGGGGGCCCGAGAGACCCAGTACTTC. Combining the CDR3 with reference TRBV28 and TRBJ2-5 gives the whole variable domain DVKVTQSSRYLVKRTGEKVFLECVQDMDHENMFWYRQDPGLGLRLIYFSYDVKMKEKGDIPEGYSVSREKKERFSLILESASTNQTSMYLCASSEGGARETQYFGPGTRLLVL.

V gene TRBV19 combines with J gene TRBJ1-2, with D perhaps matching TRBD1 (5 bases). This CDR3 has 14 amino acids. V was cut by 5 bases and J by 8 bases, with 18 bases left in between. CDR1 LNHDA and CDR2 SQIVND come from the germline V gene (reference sequence). The CDR3 region is CASSPRQSRTGYTF. The CDR3 DNA reads as TGTGCCAGTAGTCCTCGACAGAGTCGGACCGGCTACACCTTC.

The V call is TRBV28, the J call TRBJ2-7, with 9 bases that match TRBD1. V lost 5 bases and J lost 13; bases outside the gene matches: 9. This CDR3 spans 12 amino acids. The V gene's germline CDR1 is MDHEN and CDR2 SYDVKM. The CDR3 DNA sequence: TGTGCCAGCAGTCGAGGGACAGGGATCACTTACGTC. It translates to CASSRGTGITYV.

The chain uses TRBV7-3 and TRBJ2-3; no reliable D call. This CDR3 has 13 amino acids. The germline gives CDR1 SGHTA, CDR2 FQGTGA. The V end was cut by 5 bases, the J end by 8 bases, with 14 bases between. The DNA for the CDR3 is TGTGCCAGCAGCGCATATGGCTCGGGTACGCAGTATTTT. This gives the protein CASSAYGSGTQYF.

V usage is TRBV5-1 and J usage is TRBJ1-2; maybe TRBD1 (5 bases). This CDR3 contains 14 residues. V lost 0 bases and J 4 bases, leaving 10 bases between the germline ends. The germline V gene has CDR1 SGHRS and CDR2 YFSETQ. CDR3 nucleotide sequence: TGCGCCAGCAGCTTGGCCGGGGGTGCCTATGGCTACACCTTC. Its translation is CASSLAGGAYGYTF.

V and J are TRBV20-1 and TRBJ1-2; maybe TRBD1 (5 bases). This CDR3 has 10 residues. CDR1 is DFQATT and CDR2 is SNEGSKA in the germline V gene (reference sequence). The CDR3, as DNA: TGCAGGGCCGGGGGGTCTGGCTACACCTTC. This translates into CRAGGSGYTF.

The V call is TRBV5-1, the J call TRBJ1-1, with D perhaps matching TRBD1 (5 bases). The V end was cut by 0 bases, the J end by 4 bases, with 13 bases between. Germline CDR1 is SGHRS and CDR2 is YFSETQ. The CDR3 contains 15 residues. The CDR3 region is CASSLDPGGFTEAFF. The CDR3 nucleotides read TGCGCCAGCAGCTTGGACCCCGGGGGGTTCACTGAAGCTTTCTTT. The full variable domain, its missing parts supplied by reference TRBV5-1 and TRBJ1-1, is KAGVTQTPRYLIKTRGQQVTLSCSPISGHRSVSWYQQTPGQGLQFLFEYFSETQRNKGNFPGRFSGRQFSNSRSEMNVSTLELGDSALYLCASSLDPGGFTEAFFGQGTRLTVV.

V is TRBV27 and J is TRBJ2-1, with TRBD2 matching over 8 bases. Germline CDR1 is MNHEY and CDR2 is SMNVEV (reference sequence). This CDR3 spans 13 amino acids. The J segment lost 9 bases and the V segment lost 4 bases, leaving 5 bases of the junction unmatched. The CDR3: CASSYRGGFEQFF. Written as DNA, the CDR3 is TGTGCCAGCAGTTACCGGGGGGGTTTTGAGCAGTTCTTC.

V and J are TRBV6-6 and TRBJ2-7; D is ambiguous. The germline CDR1 and CDR2 sequences are MNHNY and SVGAGI (reference sequence). Trimming took 6 bases from V and 5 from J, leaving 17 bases between them. The CDR3 consists of 14 residues. In nucleotides, the CDR3 is TGTGCCAGCAGGTTCACCTACGAGTCGGACGAGCAGTACGTC. Translated: CASRFTYESDEQYV.